Listed below are T cell receptor beta chains from one sample, sequenced in a study of spatial heterogeneity in lung cancer. TCRdb used MiXCR to reprocess the 5' RACE reads, holding one entry per CDR3 protein. The sample shows approximately 11,000 distinct CDR3 sequences, 3.7% of them seen only once. The specimen was PBMCs, collected at surgery. These receptors came from a female donor with early-stage non-small cell lung cancer. CDR3s include the opening cysteine and the closing phenylalanine or tryptophan.

14,TRBV15,TRBJ2-5,CATSRQGLQETQYF
16,TRBV7-2,TRBJ2-2,CASSLVASPPTGELFF
16,TRBV20-1,TRBJ2-1,CSAVTLAGDSYNEQFF
10,TRBV20-1,TRBJ2-5,CSAAQETQYF
17,TRBV5-1,TRBJ1-4,CASSLAGTGSTNEKLFF
15,TRBV5-4,TRBJ2-2,CASSFGAGATGELFF
13,TRBV20-1,TRBJ1-5,CSASSGANQPQHF
15,TRBV20-1,TRBJ2-7,CSARQTSGNPYEQYF
15,TRBV20-1,TRBJ2-3,CSASPQGEPTDTQYF
13,TRBV6-6,TRBJ2-7,CASSYRGVNEQYF
13,TRBV2,TRBJ2-5,CASSGVVRETQYF
13,TRBV20-1,TRBJ2-7,CSARVQGLYEQYF
16,TRBV5-1,TRBJ2-3,CASSLLTGGNTDTQYF
12,TRBV29-1,TRBJ2-1,CSVVGQGNEQFF
14,TRBV7-2,TRBJ2-3,CASSLTGGTDTQYF
15,TRBV27,TRBJ2-2,CASSFGLAGTGELFF
16,TRBV6-5,TRBJ2-3,CASSYQTGGRGDTQYF
11,TRBV28,TRBJ2-7,CASRGGYEQYF
12,TRBV7-2,TRBJ2-3,CASSTDSDTQYF
17,TRBV7-2,TRBJ2-1,CASSSGIGTSAYNEQFF
18,TRBV5-6,TRBJ2-5,CASSFWTSGGPKEKTQYF
14,TRBV4-1,TRBJ2-2,CASSQAPRGGELFF
15,TRBV7-2,TRBJ1-5,CASSSYRAPNQPQHF
16,TRBV9,TRBJ2-1,CASSVLAGGSYNEQFF
13,TRBV29-1,TRBJ2-7,CSDRQSGSYEQYF
17,TRBV9,TRBJ2-7,CASSALPKQTPTYEQYF
17,TRBV5-5,TRBJ2-7,CASSLQGAGGLTYEQYF
17,TRBV5-1,TRBJ2-1,CASSLDPSGGLKNEQFF
13,TRBV12-3/TRBV12-4,TRBJ2-5,CASSPPEGETQYF
14,TRBV11-2,TRBJ2-3,CASSASSSTDTQYF
15,TRBV20-1,TRBJ1-6,CSARDREGLNSPLHF
15,TRBV7-9,TRBJ1-5,CASSLTQGQGQPQHF
13,TRBV29-1,TRBJ2-1,CSVDSGSGNEQFF
14,TRBV28,TRBJ1-6,CASSRLGAHSPLHF
14,TRBV5-6,TRBJ2-2,CASSLGTATGELFF
15,TRBV3-1,TRBJ2-1,CASSQGFGGDNEQFF
13,TRBV15,TRBJ2-5,CATGSGGRETQYF
15,TRBV2,TRBJ2-4,CASRVSTVAKNIQYF
15,TRBV6-1,TRBJ2-7,CASSERGGGSYEQYF
13,TRBV20-1,TRBJ1-5,CSARAEVDQPQHF
15,TRBV9,TRBJ2-1,CASSVEPGTHNEQFF
14,TRBV12-3/TRBV12-4,TRBJ1-1,CASSWDSLNTEAFF
15,TRBV7-8,TRBJ1-1,CASSLAQGLNTEAFF
13,TRBV28,TRBJ2-4,CASSGGVGNIQYF
16,TRBV4-3,TRBJ1-4,CASSQSSVLGGEKLFF
17,TRBV5-4,TRBJ2-6,CASSLAAFRSGANVLTF
15,TRBV5-6,TRBJ2-3,CASSSRDRGADTQYF
18,TRBV7-8,TRBJ2-6,CASSLARRTGGSGAVLTF
16,TRBV20-1,TRBJ2-3,CSARVGQAGGTDTQYF
17,TRBV28,TRBJ2-1,CASSLWTLSGDHNEQFF
16,TRBV20-1,TRBJ2-7,CSATRYSRADSYEQYF
13,TRBV6-1,TRBJ2-1,CASSEALRGEQFF
15,TRBV12-3/TRBV12-4,TRBJ2-1,CASSYPRGGVNEQFF
12,TRBV3-1,TRBJ2-1,CASSQDWNEQFF
16,TRBV6-2/TRBV6-3,TRBJ1-1,CASERDRVSGNTEAFF
17,TRBV20-1,TRBJ2-3,CSVGLAGGLTFPDTQYF
11,TRBV7-9,TRBJ2-3,CASTPGDTQYF